This T cell receptor beta chain emerged from a study of cytomegalovirus exposure and HLA in healthy donors. The PCR had 60 Vbeta and 13 Jbeta primers. Assay: immunoSEQ multiplex PCR; the TCRdb copy retains only in-frame clones and omits some. The sample has about 160,000 clones; 65% to 80% are singletons. The V gene end was trimmed by 0 bases and the J gene end by 4 bases; junction bases not matched to a gene: 3. The CDR3 is 15 amino acids. Germline V CDR1 and CDR2: SGHNT, YYREEE (reference sequence). Comment on this clone: Its specificity is not known.

Overall study findings and caveats: Based on reports, TCR beta sequences accurately predicted HLA-A and HLA-B alleles for most subjects.

The chain links TRBV5-4 to TRBJ2-1; 8 bases are shared with TRBD2. The clonotype originates from a woman in her forties in good health and CMV-seropositive. Sequencing was carried out using PBMCs. For the CDR3, the DNA is TGTGCCAGCAGCTTGGTCGGGGGGGGTTACAATGAGCAGTTCTTC. This gives the protein CASSLVGGGYNEQFF.